The 18 T cell receptor beta chains below were found in one sample sequenced in a study of control samples from healthy donors and cancer patients. Using immunoSEQ multiplex PCR, the repertoire was profiled, and TCRdb retains in-frame clones only, with some absent. The sample lists about 120,000 clones, 85% to 90% occurring once. The sample comprised blood. Source of these receptors: a man aged 25 to 40 in good health.

The chain uses TRBV14 and TRBJ2-1, with D hard to call. CDR3 length equals 13 residues. V lost 2 bases, J lost 8 bases, and 10 bases lay in between. Germline V gives CDR1 SGHDN, CDR2 FVKESK. CDR3 DNA: TGTGCCAGCAGCCAATCCTCTGGGGATGAGCAGTTCTTC. Amino acids: CASSQSSGDEQFF. Based on the CDR3 plus reference TRBV14 and TRBJ2-1, the full variable domain is EAGVTQFPSHSVIEKGQTVTLRCDPISGHDNLYWYRRVMGKEIKFLLHFVKESKQDESGMPNNRFLAERTGGTYSTLKVQPAELEDSGVYFCASSQSSGDEQFFGPGTRLTVL.

This clone was observed a handful of times. The V call is TRBV7-6, the J call TRBJ2-5; the D is unclear. V gave up 3 bases and J gave up 2 bases, with 7 bases separating them. The CDR3 spans 13 residues. Germline loops: CDR1 SGHVS, CDR2 FNYEAQ. In DNA, the CDR3 is TGTGCCAGCAGCTTCGGCTGGCAAGAGACCCAGTACTTC. This encodes CASSFGWQETQYF.

This CDR3 reads CASSGDLFSYEQYF. For the CDR3, the DNA is TGTGCCAGCAGTGGGGACTTGTTTTCCTACGAGCAGTACTTC. V and J are TRBV9 and TRBJ2-7; D possibly corresponds to TRBD2 (6 bases). This CDR3 comprises 14 residues. Trimming took 5 bases from V and 1 from J, leaving 13 bases between them. The germline V gene has CDR1 SGDLS and CDR2 YYNGEE.

V gene TRBV4-1 combines with J gene TRBJ1-4; D is unresolved. Germline loops: CDR1 MGHRA, CDR2 YSYEKL. The germline V and J ends were trimmed by 1 base and 3 bases, with 9 bases remaining between them. The CDR3 is 15 amino acids. Written as DNA, the CDR3 is TGCGCCAGCAGCCAAGCTAGCCGCTCTAATGAAAAACTGTTTTTT. This codes for CASSQASRSNEKLFF.

The chain has TRBV7-8 and TRBJ1-5, with 8 bases aligning to TRBD1. This CDR3 has 15 amino acids. Germline CDR1 is SGHVS and CDR2 is FQNEAQ. The V gene end was trimmed by 0 bases and the J gene end by 6 bases; junction bases not matched to a gene: 4. The CDR3 bases are TGTGCCAGCAGCTTAGCCAGGGGGCGAGGTCAGCCCCAGCATTTT. This translates into CASSLARGRGQPQHF.

V gene TRBV27 combines with J gene TRBJ1-5; D is unclear. The germline V gene encodes CDR1 MNHEY and CDR2 SMNVEV (reference sequence). V lost 3 bases to trimming and J lost 0 bases, with 12 bases between them. The CDR3 has 16 residues. The CDR3 region is CASSFDGDDSNQPQHF. CDR3 coding DNA: TGTGCCAGCAGTTTCGACGGGGATGATAGCAATCAGCCCCAGCATTTT.

V gene TRBV12-3 or TRBV12-4 combines with J gene TRBJ1-1, with unresolved D. Trimming cost V 7 bases and J 7 bases, with 10 bases left between them. The CDR3 runs to 11 residues. The CDR3 region has the DNA TGTGCCAGCATGGTCGGGCTTGAAGCTTTCTTT. It translates to CASMVGLEAFF.

In this sample, this clone turned up a few times. V usage is TRBV7-8 and J usage is TRBJ2-3; possible D gene TRBD2, 6 bases. Germline lookup yields CDR1 SGHVS and CDR2 FQNEAQ. Trimming pared 1 base from V and 0 bases from J, leaving 11 bases between. The CDR3 consists of 16 residues. CDR3: CASSLETSPSTDTQYF. The CDR3 coding sequence is TGTGCCAGCAGCTTAGAAACTAGCCCCAGCACAGATACGCAGTATTTT.

CDR3 protein: CASTPSSQSFDTQYF. CDR3 sequence (DNA): TGTGCCAGCACCCCTTCGAGCCAAAGCTTCGATACGCAGTATTTT. The rearrangement links TRBV3-1 (or the pseudogene TRBV3-2) to TRBJ2-3, with unresolved D. Germline lookup yields CDR1 LGHDT and CDR2 YNNKEL (reference sequence). The CDR3 extends over 15 amino acids. Trimming shortened V by 7 bases and J by 6 bases, and 20 bases separated the two germline ends.

The chain recombines TRBV19 with TRBJ2-2; D remains unclear. Trimming pared 8 bases from V and 5 bases from J, leaving 6 bases between. CDR1 and CDR2 from the germline V gene are LNHDA and SQIVND (reference sequence). The CDR3 loop spans 11 amino acids. The CDR3 loop reads CASYRTGELFF. Here the CDR3 DNA reads TGTGCCAGTTATAGGACCGGGGAGCTGTTTTTT.

The chain links TRBV5-5 to TRBJ1-2; TRBD1 matches 7 bases. Trimming cost V 2 bases and J 4 bases; bases outside gene matches: 8. Per the germline V gene, CDR1 is SGHKS and CDR2 is YYEKEE (reference sequence). CDR3 length: 15 residues. Here the CDR3 DNA reads TGTGCCAGCAGCTTAGGGACAGACCTATCCTATGGCTACACCTTC. Translation: CASSLGTDLSYGYTF.

The chain combines TRBV19 with TRBJ1-1, with D perhaps TRBD1 (5 bases). In germline, CDR1 is LNHDA, CDR2 SQIVND (reference sequence). The CDR3 contains 13 residues. Deletions cut 1 base from V and 6 bases from J, with 9 bases between. The CDR3 DNA reads as TGTGCCAGTAGTATAGGGGGGGGATCTGAAGCTTTCTTT. Protein product: CASSIGGGSEAFF.

This chain connects TRBV12-3 or TRBV12-4 to TRBJ1-3; D call uncertain. The germline V and J ends were trimmed by 5 bases and 4 bases, with 6 bases remaining between them. CDR3 size: 12 residues. The CDR3 loop reads CASSKLGNTIYF. For the CDR3, the DNA is TGTGCCAGCAGTAAATTGGGAAACACCATATATTTT.

The chain joins TRBV10-3 to TRBJ1-2, with 9 bases matching TRBD1. The trim removed 5 bases at V and 4 bases at J, leaving 5 bases unmatched. This CDR3 is built from 14 residues. Per germline, CDR1 ENHRY and CDR2 SYGVKD. DNA of the CDR3: TGTGCCATCAGTTTTTCACAGGGGGCCTATGGCTACACCTTC. This sequence encodes CAISFSQGAYGYTF.

The V and J genes are TRBV18 and TRBJ1-3; TRBD1 matches at 10 bases. The junction had 5 bases not matched to a gene; V was cut back by 4 bases and J by 2 bases. The CDR3 has 16 amino acids. Germline CDR1 and CDR2: KGHSH and LQKENI. CDR3 nucleotide sequence: TGTGCCAGCTCACAGGGACAGGGGAACGCTGGAAACACCATATATTTT. Its protein product is CASSQGQGNAGNTIYF.

The chain links TRBV19 to TRBJ1-5, with a possible D match to TRBD1 (6 bases). Looked up from germline, CDR1 is LNHDA and CDR2 is SQIVND (reference sequence). The CDR3 contains 14 residues. The V end lost 5 bases, the J end lost 1 base, and 9 bases lay between the germline ends. As DNA, the CDR3 is TGTGCCAGTAGTTCCACAGGGAGCAATCAGCCCCAGCATTTT. Translated: CASSSTGSNQPQHF.

The chain is built from TRBV19 and TRBJ1-1, with TRBD1 matching over 7 bases. The CDR3 consists of 14 residues. The trim removed 3 bases at V and 5 bases at J, leaving 6 bases unmatched. From germline, CDR1 is LNHDA and CDR2 SQIVND (reference sequence). The CDR3 spells CASSMSRGKTEAFF. The CDR3 DNA follows: TGTGCCAGTAGTATGTCCAGGGGGAAAACTGAAGCTTTCTTT. Supplemented by reference TRBV19 and TRBJ1-1, the full variable domain reads DGGITQSPKYLFRKEGQNVTLSCEQNLNHDAMYWYRQDPGQGLRLIYYSQIVNDFQKGDIAEGYSVSREKKESFPLTVTSAQKNPTAFYLCASSMSRGKTEAFFGQGTRLTVV.

The chain uses TRBV30 and TRBJ1-1, with D possibly matching TRBD1 (5 bases). This CDR3 is built from 17 residues. Germline CDR1 GTSNPN, CDR2 SVGIG (reference sequence). The ends were cut back, 6 bases at V and 1 base at J, with 24 bases in the middle. Written as DNA, the CDR3 is TGTGCCTGCCTCCACGGACTGGGACTACCTGAGAACACTGAAGCTTTCTTT. Its protein is CACLHGLGLPENTEAFF. The full variable domain, in which reference TRBV30 and TRBJ1-1 provide the parts outside the CDR3, is SQTIHQWPATLVQPVGSPLSLECTVEGTSNPNLYWYRQAAGRGLQLLFYSVGIGQISSEVPQNLSASRPQDRQFILSSKKLLLSDSGFYLCACLHGLGLPENTEAFFGQGTRLTVV.